The 21 T cell receptor beta chains reported below all come from one sample, sequenced in a study of cytotoxic CD8 clonotypes in ibrutinib-treated CLL. Method: immunoSEQ multiplex PCR; TCRdb's copy keeps in-frame clones and lacks some. This sample has around 310,000 clones, with approximately 80% found just once. The specimen comprised PBMCs, sampled before ibrutinib treatment. These receptors came from a human donor with chronic lymphocytic leukemia.

This rearrangement joins TRBV18 to TRBJ1-5; maybe TRBD1 (6 bases). The V gene's germline CDR1 is KGHSH and CDR2 LQKENI. CDR3 length: 17 residues. Trimming shortened V by 7 bases and J by 2 bases, and 21 bases separated the two germline ends. The CDR3 reads CASFQTGRGLGNQPQHF. As DNA, the CDR3 is TGTGCCAGCTTCCAAACCGGGCGGGGGCTGGGCAATCAGCCCCAGCATTTT.

The genes are TRBV7-9 and TRBJ2-7, with no clear D. Trimming took off 3 bases at V and 3 bases at J, with 6 bases between the two ends. From germline, CDR1 is SEHNR and CDR2 FQNEAQ (reference sequence). The CDR3 has 12 residues. CDR3 in DNA: TGTGCCAGCAGCTTCAGAGGCTACGAGCAGTACTTC. It translates to CASSFRGYEQYF. The full variable domain, with the rest looked up from reference TRBV7-9 and TRBJ2-7, is DTGVSQNPRHKITKRGQNVTFRCDPISEHNRLYWYRQTLGQGPEFLTYFQNEAQLEKSRLLSDRFSAERPKGSFSTLEIQRTEQGDSAMYLCASSFRGYEQYFGPGTRLTVT.

As for this clone: This sample also contains other DNA sequences that code for the same CDR3. The chain couples TRBV9 to TRBJ2-7, with 12 bases identical to TRBD2. The CDR3 contains 14 residues. Germline loops: CDR1 SGDLS, CDR2 YYNGEE. Trimming took 4 bases from V and 3 from J; bases not matched to a gene: 2. The CDR3 DNA follows: TGTGCCAGCAGCCCGGGACTAGCGGGCTACGAGCAGTACTTC. Its translation: CASSPGLAGYEQYF.

In this sample, this clone turned up once. The chain carries TRBV5-1 and TRBJ2-7, with D possibly being TRBD1 or TRBD2 (6 bases each). CDR1 SGHRS and CDR2 YFSETQ come from the germline V gene. V was clipped by 0 bases and J by 5 bases, with 12 bases between them. The CDR3 runs to 14 residues. The CDR3 coding sequence is TGCGCCAGCAGCTTGGACAGGGACTTCGACGAGCAGTACTTC. Amino acid sequence: CASSLDRDFDEQYF.

This sequence joins TRBV6-6 and TRBJ1-2; TRBD1 matches 8 bases. Germline CDR1 and CDR2: MNHNY and SVGAGI (reference sequence). This CDR3 region has 15 residues. The V segment lost 4 bases and the J segment 5 bases; nucleotides outside the gene matches: 9. CDR3 amino acids: CASSSAGTGTYGYTF. The CDR3, as DNA: TGTGCCAGCAGTTCGGCCGGGACAGGCACTTATGGCTACACCTTC.

The chain links TRBV19 to TRBJ1-2, with D tentatively TRBD1 (5 bases). The germline V gene has CDR1 LNHDA and CDR2 SQIVND (reference sequence). The V gene lost 3 bases and the J gene lost 0 bases, with 17 bases spanning the gap. This CDR3 comprises 17 residues. The CDR3 loop is CASSIREGVRSNYGYTF. The CDR3, as DNA: TGTGCCAGTAGTATTCGTGAAGGGGTACGTTCTAACTATGGCTACACCTTC.

The chain employs TRBV4-1 and TRBJ2-7, with unresolved D. There are 15 residues in the CDR3. Germline V gene lookup returns CDR1 MGHRA and CDR2 YSYEKL. V lost 4 bases, J lost 0 bases, and 13 bases lay in between. CDR3 sequence (DNA): TGCGCCAGCAGCCCGTTCGTTGGGGACTCCTACGAGCAGTACTTC. Its protein product is CASSPFVGDSYEQYF.

The chain has TRBV7-9 and TRBJ2-3; tentatively, D is TRBD1 (6 bases). V was shortened by 3 bases and J by 0 bases, with 7 bases between the two germline ends. The CDR3 extends over 14 amino acids. The V gene's germline CDR1 is SEHNR and CDR2 FQNEAQ (reference sequence). The CDR3 protein is CASSFTGSTDTQYF. The CDR3 bases are TGTGCCAGCAGCTTCACAGGGAGCACAGATACGCAGTATTTT.

This clone has a single count. The chain has TRBV5-6 and TRBJ2-5, with D perhaps matching TRBD1 (5 bases). V was cut by 4 bases and J by 4 bases, with 17 bases left in between. Germline CDR1 is SGHDT and CDR2 is YYEEEE. The CDR3 runs to 15 residues. CDR3 sequence reads: CASSPTDINVETQYF. CDR3 nucleotides: TGTGCCAGCAGCCCCACGGACATTAACGTAGAGACCCAGTACTTC.

This chain uses TRBV19 with TRBJ2-7; 10 nucleotides align to TRBD2. The CDR3 has 15 residues. V lost 0 bases to trimming and J lost 9 bases; unmatched junction nucleotides: 8. Germline V lookup: CDR1 LNHDA, CDR2 SQIVND (reference sequence). The chain's CDR3 is CASSIENRAGGVQYF. The CDR3, as DNA: TGTGCCAGTAGTATAGAGAATCGAGCGGGAGGGGTGCAGTACTTC.

The genes are TRBV27 and TRBJ2-7, with TRBD1 matching 10 bases. The junction had 7 bases not matched to a gene; V was cut back by 5 bases and J by 0 bases. Per germline, CDR1 MNHEY and CDR2 SMNVEV (reference sequence). This CDR3 has 16 amino acids. CDR3 amino acids: CASSQGTGVFSYEQYF. As DNA, the CDR3 is TGTGCCAGCAGTCAAGGGACAGGGGTCTTCTCCTACGAGCAGTACTTC.

The J gene is TRBJ1-1, the V gene TRBV5-1; no definite D call. Germline V gives CDR1 SGHRS, CDR2 YFSETQ. V was shortened by 4 bases and J by 0 bases, with 13 bases between the two germline ends. CDR3 length: 15 residues. DNA of the CDR3: TGCGCCAGCAGCCCCACGGAGACGGTGAACACTGAAGCTTTCTTT. Protein sequence: CASSPTETVNTEAFF.

The chain uses TRBV7-2 and TRBJ1-2; 8 positions agree with TRBD1. This CDR3 is built from 16 residues. The germline CDR1 and CDR2 sequences are SGHTA and FQGNSA. V was pared by 1 base and J by 3 bases, with 7 bases of the junction left unmatched. DNA of the CDR3: TGTGCCAGCAGCTTAGTTTATGCGGACAGGGACTATGGCTACACCTTC. This encodes CASSLVYADRDYGYTF.

This clone has a handful of counts. This sequence joins TRBV27 and TRBJ1-5, with TRBD1 matching over 9 bases. The ends lost 5 bases at V and 5 bases at J; junction bases unmatched: 10. The length of the CDR3 is 16 residues. CDR1 MNHEY and CDR2 SMNVEV come from the germline V gene (reference sequence). The DNA of the CDR3 is TGTGCCAGCAGTAAAAACAGGGGGCCCGTGGATCAGCCCCAGCATTTT. Translated, it gives CASSKNRGPVDQPQHF.

Comments on this clone: A junction end diverges from the germline sequence, so it may reflect a read error. This chain uses TRBV4-1 with TRBJ2-7; 7 nucleotides align to TRBD2. Germline V gene sequence: CDR1 MGHRA, CDR2 YSYEKL. The CDR3 is made up of 14 amino acids. The DNA of the CDR3 is TGCGCCACCAGCCACCGACTAGCAAACTACGAGCAGTACTTC. It specifies CATSHRLANYEQYF.

This clone was seen a few times. The V gene is TRBV4-3, the J gene TRBJ2-7, with a weak D call TRBD1 (5 bases). V was pared by 1 base and J by 2 bases, with 9 bases between. Germline V lookup: CDR1 LGHNA, CDR2 YSLEER. The CDR3 consists of 14 residues. For the CDR3, the DNA is TGCGCCAGCAGCCAAGCTTCAGGGACCTACGAGCAGTACTTC. Translated, it gives CASSQASGTYEQYF.

The gene calls are TRBV6-6 and TRBJ1-4; a possible D gene is TRBD1 (5 bases). The V and J ends lost 5 bases and 10 bases respectively, with 17 bases between them. The germline V gene encodes CDR1 MNHNY and CDR2 SVGAGI (reference sequence). The CDR3 has 14 residues. The CDR3 loop reads CASSLSGEKGKLFF. CDR3 DNA sequence: TGTGCCAGCAGTCTCTCGGGGGAAAAGGGAAAACTGTTTTTT.

The table lists this clone with a few counts. This chain connects TRBV7-9 to TRBJ2-1; no reliable D call. There are 14 residues in the CDR3. Germline-derived CDR1 and CDR2 are SEHNR and FQNEAQ (reference sequence). Trimming shortened V by 1 base and J by 8 bases, and 12 bases separated the two germline ends. The CDR3 region is CASSLDLGAYEQFF. In nucleotides, the CDR3 is TGTGCCAGCAGCTTAGATCTAGGCGCCTATGAGCAGTTCTTC.

The chain links TRBV25-1 to TRBJ1-2, with D unclear. There are 15 residues in the CDR3. The germline V gene has CDR1 MGHDK and CDR2 SYGVNS. With 6 bases removed from V and 1 base from J, the gap between germline ends came to 15 bases. The CDR3 region is CASRDRTGSNYGYTF. Written as DNA, the CDR3 is TGTGCCAGCAGAGATCGTACGGGGAGTAACTATGGCTACACCTTC.

This chain uses TRBV4-1 with TRBJ1-1, with a weak D call TRBD1 (6 bases). This CDR3 has 14 amino acids. CDR1 is MGHRA and CDR2 is YSYEKL in the germline V gene. V was pared by 1 base and J by 8 bases, with 14 bases between. CDR3 protein: CASSQGGTRGEAFF. The DNA for the CDR3 is TGCGCCAGCAGCCAAGGGGGGACAAGGGGGGAAGCTTTCTTT.

This clone has just a few counts. The V gene is TRBV7-2, the J gene TRBJ2-7; D is unclear. The length of the CDR3 is 13 residues. CDR1 is SGHTA, CDR2 FQGNSA, per germline. V was pared by 0 bases and J by 7 bases, with 10 bases between. CDR3 sequence: CASSLAFVGEQYF. DNA of the CDR3: TGTGCCAGCAGCTTAGCTTTCGTAGGGGAGCAGTACTTC.